This passage covers 13 T cell receptor beta chains from one sample sequenced in a study of cytomegalovirus exposure and HLA in healthy donors. The PCR had 60 Vbeta and 13 Jbeta primers. The method was immunoSEQ multiplex PCR; TCRdb's version includes in-frame clones alone and lacks a portion of them. The profile shows 95,000 to 150,000 clones, roughly four fifths of them singletons. The material sequenced was PBMCs. All receptors derive from a man aged 45-60 years in good health and CMV-seronegative.

V and J are TRBV23-1 and TRBJ1-2; 7 bases are a match to TRBD1. TRBV23-1 is annotated as an ORF whose role is uncertain. V gave up 5 bases and J gave up 8 bases; unmatched junction bases: 17. The CDR3 covers 16 residues. CDR3 in amino acids: CASSSNATGPRGGYTF. The CDR3 region has the DNA TGCGCCAGCAGTTCAAATGCGACAGGGCCACGCGGGGGCTACACCTTC.

V usage is TRBV30 and J usage is TRBJ1-2; D is unresolved. The germline V gene encodes CDR1 GTSNPN and CDR2 SVGIG (reference sequence). The CDR3 length is 12 residues. V lost 0 bases and J 8 bases, leaving 10 bases between the germline ends. DNA of the CDR3: TGTGCCTGGAGTGTATTCCGAGAAGGCTACACCTTC. Its protein product is CAWSVFREGYTF.

The chain has TRBV10-1 and TRBJ1-1; D may be TRBD1 (5 bases). There are 14 residues in the CDR3. Trimming cost V 1 base and J 5 bases, with 11 bases left between them. CDR1 WNHNN and CDR2 SYGVQD come from the germline V gene (reference sequence). CDR3 region: CASSEFQGGTEAFF. DNA of the CDR3: TGCGCCAGCAGTGAGTTCCAGGGAGGAACTGAAGCTTTCTTT.

The V gene is TRBV11-1, the J gene TRBJ2-1; D perhaps matches TRBD2 (6 bases). Germline V gives CDR1 SGHAT, CDR2 FQDESV (reference sequence). Trimming stripped 7 bases from V and 0 bases from J, with 10 bases between. This CDR3 is built from 14 residues. CDR3 region: CASKDGGSYNEQFF. Here the CDR3 DNA reads TGTGCCAGCAAGGACGGGGGCTCCTACAATGAGCAGTTCTTC.

The chain employs TRBV5-4 and TRBJ1-6; possible D gene TRBD1, 6 bases. The length of the CDR3 is 17 residues. Germline values: CDR1 SGHNT, CDR2 YYREEE (reference sequence). V was cut by 0 bases and J by 2 bases, with 12 bases left in between. The CDR3 reads CASSLGGGGAYNSPLHF. CDR3 nucleotides: TGTGCCAGCAGCTTGGGCGGCGGGGGCGCCTATAATTCACCCCTCCACTTT.

The rearrangement joins TRBV6-1 to TRBJ2-1, with TRBD1 as a possible D gene (5 bases). The CDR3 runs 11 residues. From germline, CDR1 is MNHNS and CDR2 SASEGT. Trimming removed 3 bases from V and 13 bases from J, with 10 bases in between. The CDR3 DNA is TGTGCCAGCAGTGACCGAGGACAACAGTTCTTC. Protein sequence: CASSDRGQQFF.

This clone was observed a few times. The rearrangement links TRBV7-2 to TRBJ2-7; 7 bases map to TRBD1. CDR1 and CDR2 from the germline V gene are SGHTA and FQGNSA. The J segment lost 3 bases and the V segment lost 3 bases, leaving 5 bases of the junction unmatched. The CDR3 loop spans 14 amino acids. The CDR3 reads CASSFRDSLYEQYF. The CDR3 bases are TGTGCCAGCAGCTTCCGGGACAGTCTCTACGAGCAGTACTTC. Variable domain in full (rest from reference TRBV7-2 and TRBJ2-7): GAGVSQSPSNKVTEKGKDVELRCDPISGHTALYWYRQSLGQGLEFLIYFQGNSAPDKSGLPSDRFSAERTGGSVSTLTIQRTQQEDSAVYLCASSFRDSLYEQYFGPGTRLTVT.

The chain uses TRBV30 and TRBJ1-5; D uncertain. The V end was cut by 2 bases, the J end by 5 bases, with 10 bases between. This CDR3 contains 13 residues. Per the germline V gene, CDR1 is GTSNPN and CDR2 is SVGIG (reference sequence). CDR3 nucleotides: TGTGCCTGGAGTCCTGCTAGAGATCAGCCCCAGCATTTT. This translates into CAWSPARDQPQHF.

The chain has TRBV7-2 and TRBJ1-4; no clear D gene. Trimming stripped 3 bases from V and 1 base from J, with 12 bases between. Germline assignment: CDR1 SGHTA and CDR2 FQGNSA. The CDR3 runs 16 residues. The CDR3 loop is CASSFGLTETNEKLFF. For the CDR3, the DNA is TGTGCCAGCAGCTTCGGACTGACGGAAACTAATGAAAAACTGTTTTTT.

Only a few counts were recorded for this clone. This CDR3 is also generated by other DNA sequences in the sample. This rearrangement joins TRBV18 to TRBJ1-2; 9 bases agree with TRBD1. CDR1 and CDR2 from the germline V gene are KGHSH and LQKENI. Losses at the gene ends were 3 bases for V and 2 bases for J; bases not matched to a gene: 1. The CDR3 is 14 amino acids. The CDR3 protein is CASSPGTGNYGYTF. The CDR3 region has the DNA TGTGCCAGCTCACCGGGGACAGGGAACTATGGCTACACCTTC.

V and J are TRBV19 and TRBJ1-2, with a weak D call TRBD1 (6 bases). This CDR3 spans 13 amino acids. Germline V gene sequence: CDR1 LNHDA, CDR2 SQIVND (reference sequence). V was pared by 2 bases and J by 8 bases, with 12 bases between. CDR3: CASSISGGGGYTF. The CDR3 DNA follows: TGTGCCAGTAGTATATCTGGGGGCGGCGGCTACACCTTC.

The rearrangement links TRBV27 to TRBJ2-5; 8 bases fit TRBD2. V lost 5 bases to trimming and J lost 7 bases; unmatched junction nucleotides: 12. Germline CDR1 is MNHEY and CDR2 is SMNVEV (reference sequence). There are 15 residues in the CDR3. Here the CDR3 reads CASSPQRGLPVTQYF. In DNA form, the CDR3 reads TGTGCCAGCAGTCCCCAGCGGGGGCTTCCAGTGACCCAGTACTTC.

J is TRBJ1-4 and V is TRBV25-1; D possibly corresponds to TRBD1 (5 bases). Trimming took 1 base from V and 6 from J, leaving 12 bases between them. The CDR3 is made up of 15 amino acids. Germline-derived CDR1 and CDR2 are MGHDK and SYGVNS. The CDR3 here is CASSEFPGGHEKLFF. Here the CDR3 DNA reads TGTGCCAGCAGTGAATTCCCGGGGGGTCATGAAAAACTGTTTTTT.